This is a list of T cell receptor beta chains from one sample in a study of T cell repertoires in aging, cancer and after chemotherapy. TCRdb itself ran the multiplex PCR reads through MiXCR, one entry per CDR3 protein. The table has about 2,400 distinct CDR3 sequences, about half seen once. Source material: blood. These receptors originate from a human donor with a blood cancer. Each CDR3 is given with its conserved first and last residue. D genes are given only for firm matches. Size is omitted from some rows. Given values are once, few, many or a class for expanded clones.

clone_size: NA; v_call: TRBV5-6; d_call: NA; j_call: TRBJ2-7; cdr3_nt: TGTGCCAGCAGCCGCCGTGGGTCAGTCGAGCAGTACTTC; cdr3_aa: CASSRRGSVEQYF
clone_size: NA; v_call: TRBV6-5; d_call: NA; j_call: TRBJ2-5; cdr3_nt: TGTGCCATCAGTGGGGGGGACAGTTACTACTTC; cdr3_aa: CAISGGDSYYF
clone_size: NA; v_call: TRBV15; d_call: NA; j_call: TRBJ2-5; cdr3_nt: TGTGCCACCAGCAGAGATCTTAGGACCCAGTACTTC; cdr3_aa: CATSRDLRTQYF
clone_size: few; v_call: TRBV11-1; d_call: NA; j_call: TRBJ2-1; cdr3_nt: TGTGCCAGCAGCCCCACCCCTCGGAGTCGTGAGCAGTTCTTC; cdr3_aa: CASSPTPRSREQFF
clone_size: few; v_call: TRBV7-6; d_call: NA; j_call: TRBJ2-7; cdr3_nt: TGTGCCAGCAGCTTAGTTGCGGTACGATATGGGGAGCAGTACTTC; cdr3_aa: CASSLVAVRYGEQYF
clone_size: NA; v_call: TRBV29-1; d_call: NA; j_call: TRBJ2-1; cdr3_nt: TGCAGCGTTGTACAAGGGAGCTACAATGAGCAGTTCTTC; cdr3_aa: CSVVQGSYNEQFF
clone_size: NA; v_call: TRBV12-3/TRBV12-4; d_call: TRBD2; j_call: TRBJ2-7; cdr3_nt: TGTGCCAGCAGCTTAGCGGGTGGGAGCTACTACGAGCAGTACTTC; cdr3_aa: CASSLAGGSYYEQYF
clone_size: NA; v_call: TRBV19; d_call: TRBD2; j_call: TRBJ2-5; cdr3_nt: TGTGCCAGTAGTACGACTAGCGGGGGAGGGGAGACCCAGTACTTC; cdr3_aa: CASSTTSGGGETQYF
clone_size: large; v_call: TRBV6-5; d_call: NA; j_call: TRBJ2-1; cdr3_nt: TGTGCCAGCAGGAGGTCGGGGTACCCAATTAATGAGCAGTTCTTC; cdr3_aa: CASRRSGYPINEQFF
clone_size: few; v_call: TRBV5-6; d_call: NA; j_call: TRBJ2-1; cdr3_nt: TGTGCCAGCAGCACGAAACACAATGAGCAGTTCTTC; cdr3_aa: CASSTKHNEQFF
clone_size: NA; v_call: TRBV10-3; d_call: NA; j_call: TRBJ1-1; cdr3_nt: TGTGCCATCGGAGAGGATACCACTGAAGCTTTCTTT; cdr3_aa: CAIGEDTTEAFF
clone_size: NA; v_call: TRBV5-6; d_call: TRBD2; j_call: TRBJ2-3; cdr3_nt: TGCGCCAGCAGCTTGGGCATCGCTAGCGGGGGGCCAGATACGCAGTATTTT; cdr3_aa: CASSLGIASGGPDTQYF
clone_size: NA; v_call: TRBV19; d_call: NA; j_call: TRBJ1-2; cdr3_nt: TGTGCCAGTAGTCTCCATAACTATGGCTACACCTTC; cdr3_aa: CASSLHNYGYTF
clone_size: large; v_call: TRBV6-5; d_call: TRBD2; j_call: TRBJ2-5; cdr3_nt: TGTGCCACTAGAAGGGCGGGGGGCGGTGAGACCCAGTACTTC; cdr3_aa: CATRRAGGGETQYF
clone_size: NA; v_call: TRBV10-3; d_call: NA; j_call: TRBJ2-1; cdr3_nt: TGTGCCATCTCTCTCACGGGGGCGGGGCATGAGCAGTTCTTC; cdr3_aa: CAISLTGAGHEQFF